These 29 T cell receptor beta chains were all obtained from the same sample, sequenced in a study of radiotherapy plus CTLA-4 blockade in lung cancer. Method: immunoSEQ multiplex PCR; TCRdb's copy keeps in-frame clones and lacks some. Seen here are 70,000 to 95,000 clones, approximately 82% observed once, and the top ten hold roughly 15%. Sequences were derived from peripheral blood, sampled from a patient treated with radiotherapy plus ipilimumab. All receptors come from a human donor with non-small cell lung cancer that progressed on radiotherapy plus ipilimumab.

This chain joins TRBV5-1 and TRBJ1-4, with 10 bases aligning to TRBD1. Unmatched junction bases numbered 4, after V lost 4 bases and J lost 7 bases. CDR3 length equals 14 residues. The V gene's germline CDR1 is SGHRS and CDR2 YFSETQ. DNA of the CDR3: TGCGCCAGCAGCCCGGACAGGGGGATTGAAAAACTGTTTTTT. Residues: CASSPDRGIEKLFF.

This chain connects TRBV7-2 to TRBJ1-2; TRBD1 matches at 7 bases. This CDR3 has 14 residues. V shed 5 bases, J shed 3 bases, and the junction held 6 bases outside the gene matches. Germline CDR1 and CDR2: SGHTA and FQGNSA. CDR3 DNA: TGTGCCAGCAGCCCAGGGGGATGGGACTATGGCTACACCTTC. This translates into CASSPGGWDYGYTF.

This clone was seen a single time. This chain links TRBV9 with TRBJ1-1; tentative D call: TRBD1 (6 bases). V was clipped by 0 bases and J by 4 bases, with 22 bases between them. The germline CDR1 and CDR2 sequences are SGDLS and YYNGEE. The CDR3 spans 18 residues. The CDR3 sequence is CASSVASGTTGLGTEAFF. The CDR3 DNA reads as TGTGCCAGCAGCGTAGCTTCTGGGACTACAGGGTTAGGCACTGAAGCTTTCTTT.

The V call is TRBV7-3, the J call TRBJ1-1, with 9 bases identical to TRBD1. J gave up 1 base and V 4 bases, and 1 base lay outside the gene matches. Germline loops: CDR1 SGHTA, CDR2 FQGTGA. The CDR3 spans 14 residues. The CDR3 nucleotides are TGTGCCAGCAGCTCGACAGGGGGGAACACTGAAGCTTTCTTT. It encodes CASSSTGGNTEAFF.

The gene calls are TRBV29-1 and TRBJ2-5; perhaps TRBD2 as D (5 bases). Trimming left V 8 bases short and J 5 bases short, with 15 bases between. Germline V gene data show CDR1 as SQVTM and CDR2 as ANQGSEA. The CDR3 is 12 amino acids. The CDR3: CSSRTGFETQYF. As DNA, the CDR3 is TGCAGCTCCCGGACGGGGTTTGAGACCCAGTACTTC.

V and J are TRBV18 and TRBJ2-1, with 7 positions matching TRBD2. This CDR3 is 14 amino acids long. Germline CDR1 reads KGHSH; CDR2 reads LQKENI. Trimming at V came to 3 bases and at J to 5 bases, leaving 4 bases not matched to a gene. The CDR3 loop reads CASSPRGTNNEQFF. As DNA, the CDR3 is TGTGCCAGCTCACCCCGCGGGACTAACAATGAGCAGTTCTTC.

V usage is TRBV28 and J usage is TRBJ1-2, with TRBD1 matching 10 bases. From germline, CDR1 is MDHEN and CDR2 SYDVKM. V lost 7 bases and J lost 2; bases outside the gene matches: 13. The CDR3 contains 17 residues. The CDR3 reads CASTAVGGQGFNYGYTF. DNA of the CDR3: TGTGCCAGCACCGCCGTGGGGGGACAGGGGTTCAACTATGGCTACACCTTC.

Here the CDR3 reads CASSPRAYDEQFF. CDR3 in DNA: TGTGCCAGCAGCCCTCGGGCGTACGATGAGCAGTTCTTC. The chain is built from TRBV11-3 and TRBJ2-1; D is ambiguous. Germline lookup yields CDR1 SGHNT and CDR2 YENEEA. V was pared by 5 bases and J by 8 bases, with 13 bases between. The CDR3 consists of 13 residues.

The chain links TRBV7-2 to TRBJ2-7; TRBD2 might be the D (7 bases). Germline V gene data show CDR1 as SGHTA and CDR2 as FQGNSA. The CDR3 has 15 residues. The V end was cut by 4 bases, the J end by 5 bases, with 18 bases between. For the CDR3, the DNA is TGTGCCAGCAGCTCAACGGGGGGCTCGGGAAACGAGCAGTACTTC. As protein: CASSSTGGSGNEQYF.

V usage is TRBV7-6 and J usage is TRBJ2-2, with D perhaps TRBD1 (6 bases). This CDR3 is 18 amino acids long. Germline assignment: CDR1 SGHVS and CDR2 FNYEAQ. Trimming pared 5 bases from V and 4 bases from J, leaving 23 bases between. The CDR3 is CASSPRPDRLYVTGELFF. The CDR3 DNA follows: TGTGCCAGCAGCCCCCGCCCGGACAGACTCTATGTCACCGGGGAGCTGTTTTTT. The whole variable domain, remainder taken from reference TRBV7-6 and TRBJ2-2, is GAGVSQSPRYKVTKRGQDVALRCDPISGHVSLYWYRQALGQGPEFLTYFNYEAQQDKSGLPNDRFSAERPEGSISTLTIQRTEQRDSAMYRCASSPRPDRLYVTGELFFGEGSRLTVL.

The chain uses TRBV9 and TRBJ1-3, with D unclear. The CDR3 contains 15 residues. Trimming removed 3 bases at V and 0 bases at J, with 10 bases between. Germline CDR1 is SGDLS and CDR2 is YYNGEE. The CDR3 sequence is CASSAPAYSGNTIYF. The CDR3 nucleotides are TGTGCCAGCAGCGCTCCAGCGTACTCTGGAAACACCATATATTTT.

The gene calls are TRBV18 and TRBJ1-6, with 7 bases that match TRBD1. Germline V gene data show CDR1 as KGHSH and CDR2 as LQKENI. J gave up 7 bases and V 3 bases, and 6 bases lay outside the gene matches. This CDR3 has 15 residues. CDR3 in amino acids: CASSPAAGGNSPLHF. In DNA, the CDR3 is TGTGCCAGCTCACCGGCGGCAGGGGGGAATTCACCCCTCCACTTT. The full variable domain, in which reference TRBV18 and TRBJ1-6 provide the parts outside the CDR3, is NAGVMQNPRHLVRRRGQEARLRCSPMKGHSHVYWYRQLPEEGLKFMVYLQKENIIDESGMPKERFSAEFPKEGPSILRIQQVVRGDSAAYFCASSPAAGGNSPLHFGNGTRLTVT.

The chain joins TRBV6-5 to TRBJ2-2, with D possibly TRBD2 on 6 matching bases. CDR1 MNHEY and CDR2 SVGAGI come from the germline V gene. This CDR3 spans 14 amino acids. Trimming removed 6 bases at V and 6 bases at J, with 14 bases between. The chain's CDR3 is CASSPSSAAGELFF. The DNA of the CDR3 is TGTGCCAGCAGCCCCTCTAGCGCGGCCGGGGAGCTGTTTTTT.

V gene TRBV18 combines with J gene TRBJ2-1, with 10 bases aligning to TRBD2. The germline gives CDR1 KGHSH, CDR2 LQKENI. The CDR3 is 18 amino acids. V shed 3 bases, J shed 1 base, and the junction held 9 bases outside the gene matches. Here the CDR3 reads CASSPTASGGPSYNEQFF. CDR3 in DNA: TGTGCCAGCTCACCCACGGCTAGCGGGGGACCTTCCTACAATGAGCAGTTCTTC.

The V and J genes are TRBV5-5 and TRBJ1-5, with TRBD1 identical over 8 bases. Germline CDR1 is SGHKS and CDR2 is YYEKEE (reference sequence). The CDR3 has 13 residues. J was trimmed by 6 bases and V by 2 bases; bases with no gene match: 1. The CDR3 DNA is TGTGCCAGCAGCTTAACAGGGGGTCAGCCCCAGCATTTT. Protein sequence: CASSLTGGQPQHF.

This clone was recorded once. The chain uses TRBV10-3 and TRBJ2-3, with 11 bases lining up with TRBD2. Germline CDR1 is ENHRY and CDR2 is SYGVKD. CDR3 size: 19 residues. The V and J ends lost 3 bases and 2 bases, in that order; junction bases with no gene match: 13. CDR3 DNA sequence: TGTGCCATCAGTGATCTATCTGGACTAGCGGGTCGAACCACAGATACGCAGTATTTT. Translating gives CAISDLSGLAGRTTDTQYF.

The rearrangement joins TRBV2 to TRBJ1-4, with D possibly TRBD1 on 5 matching bases. V lost 0 bases to trimming and J lost 5 bases, with 13 bases between them. Per germline, CDR1 SNHLY and CDR2 FYNNEI. This CDR3 spans 16 amino acids. The CDR3 spells CASSEALGAGNEKLFF. The CDR3 bases are TGTGCCAGCAGTGAAGCGCTTGGGGCCGGGAATGAAAAACTGTTTTTT.

This rearrangement joins TRBV7-2 to TRBJ1-3; maybe TRBD1 (5 bases). Trimming took 4 bases from V and 4 from J, leaving 14 bases between them. The CDR3 loop spans 15 amino acids. CDR1 is SGHTA, CDR2 FQGNSA, per germline. The CDR3 sequence is CASSSRLGAGNTIYF. CDR3 nucleotide sequence: TGTGCCAGCAGCTCCCGACTTGGGGCGGGAAACACCATATATTTT.

This chain uses TRBV14 with TRBJ2-1, with 9 nucleotides matching TRBD2. The germline gives CDR1 SGHDN, CDR2 FVKESK. The trim removed 3 bases at V and 4 bases at J, leaving 4 bases unmatched. The CDR3 sequence is 15 residues long. Written as DNA, the CDR3 is TGTGCCAGCAGCCAGGCGGGGGGGCAGTACAATGAGCAGTTCTTC. This gives the protein CASSQAGGQYNEQFF.

This chain links TRBV4-2 with TRBJ2-3; TRBD2 agrees at 11 bases. The V gene's germline CDR1 is LGHNA and CDR2 YNFKEQ. The CDR3 extends over 16 amino acids. V lost 4 bases to trimming and J lost 3 bases; unmatched junction nucleotides: 6. The CDR3 DNA is TGTGCCAGCAGCCTGGCTAGCGGGGGGATTACAGATACGCAGTATTTT. This gives the protein CASSLASGGITDTQYF.

The V and J genes are TRBV7-2 and TRBJ2-3; D is possibly TRBD2 (6 bases). This CDR3 region has 15 residues. Trimming took 7 bases from V and 2 from J, leaving 16 bases between them. Germline CDR1 is SGHTA and CDR2 is FQGNSA. CDR3 sequence: CASIVFAGNTDTQYF. The CDR3 coding sequence is TGTGCCAGCATCGTCTTTGCGGGAAACACAGATACGCAGTATTTT.

The chain employs TRBV7-6 and TRBJ2-5; 8 positions agree with TRBD2. This CDR3 is built from 18 residues. The germline CDR1 and CDR2 sequences are SGHVS and FNYEAQ. Trimming at V came to 1 base and at J to 1 base, leaving 11 bases not matched to a gene. In DNA form, the CDR3 reads TGTGCCAGCAGCTTAGGGCTGGCAGTAGCGGGACCCCAAGAGACCCAGTACTTC. It specifies CASSLGLAVAGPQETQYF.

This chain uses TRBV28 with TRBJ1-4, with 7 bases fitting TRBD1. Germline assignment: CDR1 MDHEN and CDR2 SYDVKM. This CDR3 has 14 amino acids. With 5 bases clipped from V and 5 bases from J, the junction kept 5 bases outside the gene matches. The CDR3 coding sequence is TGTGCCAGCAGTCTTCCGACAGGGAATGAAAAACTGTTTTTT. It yields the protein CASSLPTGNEKLFF. Full variable domain (missing parts from reference TRBV28 and TRBJ1-4): DVKVTQSSRYLVKRTGEKVFLECVQDMDHENMFWYRQDPGLGLRLIYFSYDVKMKEKGDIPEGYSVSREKKERFSLILESASTNQTSMYLCASSLPTGNEKLFFGSGTQLSVL.

The chain carries TRBV6-6 and TRBJ1-5; D gene unclear. Trimming cost V 6 bases and J 2 bases, with 14 bases left between them. The CDR3 has 15 amino acids. Per germline, CDR1 MNHNY and CDR2 SVGAGI (reference sequence). This CDR3 is CASSQSVDGNQPQHF. As DNA, the CDR3 is TGTGCCAGCAGCCAGAGTGTGGATGGCAATCAGCCCCAGCATTTT.

The gene calls are TRBV27 and TRBJ2-3, with 11 bases aligning to TRBD2. The V segment lost 1 base and the J segment 2 bases; nucleotides outside the gene matches: 8. CDR1 is MNHEY, CDR2 SMNVEV, per germline (reference sequence). The CDR3 is 18 residues long. CDR3 residues: CASSLFSLTSGDTDTQYF. The CDR3 nucleotides are TGTGCCAGCAGTTTATTCTCCCTGACTAGCGGGGACACAGATACGCAGTATTTT.

The chain couples TRBV19 to TRBJ2-7; unclear D gene. The CDR3 is made up of 17 amino acids. V lost 5 bases and J 0 bases, leaving 20 bases between the germline ends. CDR1 is LNHDA, CDR2 SQIVND, per germline (reference sequence). CDR3 protein: CASSPSAQGWISYEQYF. The CDR3 DNA is TGTGCCAGTAGTCCCTCGGCGCAAGGTTGGATCTCCTACGAGCAGTACTTC.

In its sample, this clone was seen a few times. The chain has TRBV5-4 and TRBJ2-7; the D is unclear. The CDR3 spans 15 residues. Per the germline V gene, CDR1 is SGHNT and CDR2 is YYREEE (reference sequence). V lost 4 bases and J lost 3, with 17 bases in between. CDR3 region: CASSSEPFRNYEQYF. In nucleotides, the CDR3 is TGTGCCAGCAGCAGCGAACCCTTTAGAAACTACGAGCAGTACTTC.

As DNA, the CDR3 is TGTGCCAGCAGCCTCCAATTCGGTGAGCAGTTCTTC. Translation gives CASSLQFGEQFF. The rearrangement joins TRBV7-2 to TRBJ2-1, with unresolved D. V shed 5 bases and J shed 9 bases, with 11 bases lying between them. The length of the CDR3 is 12 residues. CDR1 SGHTA and CDR2 FQGNSA come from the germline V gene.

V and J are TRBV28 and TRBJ1-2, with D perhaps TRBD1 (5 bases). CDR1 and CDR2 from the germline V gene are MDHEN and SYDVKM. V shed 1 base and J shed 0 bases, with 9 bases lying between them. The CDR3 consists of 15 residues. In nucleotides, the CDR3 is TGTGCCAGCAGTTTATTGGCAGGGACTAACTATGGCTACACCTTC. Translation: CASSLLAGTNYGYTF.